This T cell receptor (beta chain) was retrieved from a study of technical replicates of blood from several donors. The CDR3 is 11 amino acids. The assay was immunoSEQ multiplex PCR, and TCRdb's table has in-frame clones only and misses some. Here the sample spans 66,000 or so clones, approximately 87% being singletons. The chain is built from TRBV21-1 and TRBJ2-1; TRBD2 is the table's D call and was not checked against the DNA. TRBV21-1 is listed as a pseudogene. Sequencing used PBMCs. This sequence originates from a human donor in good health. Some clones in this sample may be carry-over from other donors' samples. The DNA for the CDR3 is TGTGCCAGCAGCAACGAGTTCGAGCAGTTCTTC. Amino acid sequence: CASSNEFEQFF.